The 11 T cell receptor beta chains below all came from one sample that was sequenced in a study of low-dose radiotherapy and immunotherapy resistance in tumors. Primers targeting TRAV and TRBV primed first-strand cDNA, covering alpha and beta chains. A constant-region primer paired with the V-primer adapter amplified TCRs over roughly 18 PCR cycles. TCRdb re-analysed the reads in MiXCR, keeping a single row per CDR3 protein. This table holds approximately 18,000 distinct CDR3 sequences, approximately 79% found once. Receptors were obtained from a human donor with advanced metastatic prostate, ovarian, gallbladder or colorectal cancer (not recorded which). This table probably holds off-target reads from a library built for another chain.

CDR3 region: CAWDSGADTQYF. The CDR3 region has the DNA TGTGCCTGGGACAGTGGGGCAGATACGCAGTATTTT. The chain links TRBV30 to TRBJ2-3; D may be TRBD1 (5 bases). The germline V gene encodes CDR1 GTSNPN and CDR2 SVGIG (reference sequence). The CDR3 runs to 12 residues. Deletions cut 5 bases from V and 4 bases from J, with 10 bases between.

This rearrangement joins TRBV6-5 to TRBJ2-7; no clear D. Deletions cut 2 bases from V and 5 bases from J, with 10 bases between. CDR3 size: 13 residues. Germline V gene lookup returns CDR1 MNHEY and CDR2 SVGAGI. CDR3 residues: CASSYRAGHEQYF. The CDR3 DNA reads as TGTGCCAGCAGTTACAGGGCAGGCCACGAGCAGTACTTC.

The genes are TRBV28 and TRBJ1-4; D is uncertain. V lost 3 bases and J 8 bases, leaving 19 bases between the germline ends. The CDR3 extends over 16 amino acids. In germline, CDR1 is MDHEN, CDR2 SYDVKM. In DNA, the CDR3 is TGTGCCAGCAGTTTCGGCGGCCGCGGAAGTCGGGAAAAACTGTTTTTT. Translated: CASSFGGRGSREKLFF. The full variable domain, with the rest looked up from reference TRBV28 and TRBJ1-4, is DVKVTQSSRYLVKRTGEKVFLECVQDMDHENMFWYRQDPGLGLRLIYFSYDVKMKEKGDIPEGYSVSREKKERFSLILESASTNQTSMYLCASSFGGRGSREKLFFGSGTQLSVL.

This clonotype occurred once. The chain couples TRBV4-2 to TRBJ2-6, with TRBD1 identical over 9 bases. CDR3 size: 20 residues. Germline V CDR1 and CDR2: LGHNA, YNFKEQ. V was clipped by 1 base and J by 0 bases; unmatched bases: 10. CDR3 in amino acids: CASSQVGGTGSHSGANVLTF. The DNA for the CDR3 is TGTGCCAGCAGCCAAGTGGGAGGGACAGGGTCCCACTCTGGGGCCAACGTCCTGACTTTC.

The V call is TRBV5-6, the J call TRBJ2-5; D is unresolved. The CDR3 runs 14 residues. Trimming took 0 bases from V and 1 from J, leaving 7 bases between them. CDR1 SGHDT and CDR2 YYEEEE come from the germline V gene. CDR3 nucleotides: TGTGCCAGCAGCTTGGGAACAACCCAAGAGACCCAGTACTTC. Residues: CASSLGTTQETQYF.

The V call is TRBV6-5, the J call TRBJ2-7; D perhaps matches TRBD2 (6 bases). The CDR3 contains 15 residues. Looked up from germline, CDR1 is MNHEY and CDR2 is SVGAGI. V was trimmed by 6 bases and J by 7 bases, leaving 22 bases between them. CDR3 amino acids: CASRPQNGRGGEQYF. Written as DNA, the CDR3 is TGTGCCAGCAGACCCCAAAACGGGCGGGGTGGGGAGCAGTACTTC.

The V call is TRBV28, the J call TRBJ2-3; D may match TRBD1 or TRBD2 (5 bases each). This CDR3 comprises 14 residues. V gave up 5 bases and J gave up 2 bases, with 11 bases separating them. The V gene's germline CDR1 is MDHEN and CDR2 SYDVKM. As DNA, the CDR3 is TGTGCCAGCAGTGCCCCAGGGACCACAGATACGCAGTATTTT. It is translated as CASSAPGTTDTQYF.

The J gene is TRBJ2-3, the V gene TRBV10-3; TRBD2 matches at 8 bases. CDR3 length equals 14 residues. Trimming took 3 bases from V and 4 from J; bases not matched to a gene: 3. Germline assignment: CDR1 ENHRY and CDR2 SYGVKD. CDR3 nucleotides: TGTGCCATCAGTGAACGGGAGGGCCCAGATACGCAGTATTTT. Translating it yields CAISEREGPDTQYF.

This clonotype came up a few times. V is TRBV6-1 and J is TRBJ1-3, with D possibly being TRBD1 (6 bases). The V gene's germline CDR1 is MNHNS and CDR2 SASEGT. Trimming took 1 base from V and 4 from J, leaving 8 bases between them. The CDR3 loop spans 14 amino acids. The CDR3 sequence is CASSEGTAGNTIYF. DNA of the CDR3: TGTGCCAGCAGTGAAGGGACAGCAGGAAACACCATATATTTT.

The chain carries TRBV7-2 and TRBJ2-3; unclear D gene. CDR3 length equals 12 residues. CDR1 is SGHTA and CDR2 is FQGNSA in the germline V gene. V was trimmed by 5 bases and J by 7 bases, leaving 10 bases between them. The CDR3: CASSRTVHTQYF. In DNA form, the CDR3 reads TGTGCCAGCAGCCGCACGGTACATACGCAGTATTTT.

The J gene is TRBJ2-3, the V gene TRBV21-1; the table gives TRBD2 as D, unverified against the DNA. TRBV21-1 is reported as a pseudogene. This CDR3 comprises 19 residues. The CDR3 DNA follows: TGTGCCAGCAGCAACCTCCCTAGCGGGAGGACCCTTCGCACAGATACGCAGTATTTT. This translates into CASSNLPSGRTLRTDTQYF.